These 7 T cell receptor beta chains were all obtained from the same sample, sequenced in a study of early T cells in non-severe SARS-CoV-2 infection. TCRdb itself ran the 5' RACE reads through MiXCR, one entry per CDR3 protein. The sample consists of 25,000 to 30,000 distinct CDR3 sequences, around 4.5% of them appearing once. Sample: whole blood. The receptors here all came from an adult who was a healthcare worker with PCR-confirmed SARS-CoV-2 infection or an uninfected control (not recorded which).

The rearrangement uses TRBV9 and TRBJ2-1, with D possibly matching TRBD1 (6 bases). CDR1 SGDLS and CDR2 YYNGEE come from the germline V gene. This CDR3 is 15 amino acids long. Trimming stripped 0 bases from V and 0 bases from J, with 7 bases between. The CDR3 spells CASSVEGGSYNEQFF. The DNA of the CDR3 is TGTGCCAGCAGCGTAGAAGGGGGCTCCTACAATGAGCAGTTCTTC.

The table lists this clonotype with many counts. The chain carries TRBV7-2 and TRBJ2-1; D remains ambiguous. Trimming stripped 5 bases from V and 8 bases from J, with 7 bases between. This CDR3 has 11 amino acids. Per germline, CDR1 SGHTA and CDR2 FQGNSA. The CDR3 region is CASSREYEQFF. Written as DNA, the CDR3 is TGTGCCAGCAGCCGAGAATATGAGCAGTTCTTC.

The genes are TRBV7-3 and TRBJ1-2; 10 bases are shared with TRBD1. Germline CDR1 is SGHTA and CDR2 is FQGTGA. After removal of 5 bases from V and 6 bases from J, the junction contained 6 bases not matched to a gene. This CDR3 has 14 residues. In DNA form, the CDR3 reads TGTGCCAGCAGCCCCTCGACAGGGGGCCATGGCTACACCTTC. It translates to CASSPSTGGHGYTF.

This clonotype was detected ten times or more. The chain joins TRBV29-1 to TRBJ2-7; D might be TRBD1 or TRBD2, each matching 6 bases. This CDR3 contains 13 residues. From germline, CDR1 is SQVTM and CDR2 ANQGSEA. Trimming removed 4 bases at V and 3 bases at J, with 13 bases between. The CDR3 is CSVGRGRGYEQYF. CDR3 in DNA: TGCAGCGTTGGGCGGGGCAGGGGCTACGAGCAGTACTTC.

The table lists this clonotype with many counts. The chain combines TRBV20-1 with TRBJ2-1; tentatively, D is TRBD1 or TRBD2 (5 bases each). The V gene lost 5 bases and the J gene lost 9 bases, with 20 bases spanning the gap. Per the germline V gene, CDR1 is DFQATT and CDR2 is SNEGSKA (reference sequence). This CDR3 contains 14 residues. Here the CDR3 DNA reads TGCAGTGCTGAGAGCCTAGCACAGGTCTCTGAGCAGTTCTTC. Protein product: CSAESLAQVSEQFF.

The J gene is TRBJ2-5, the V gene TRBV28; TRBD1 matches at 9 bases. V was clipped by 2 bases and J by 4 bases; unmatched bases: 5. The CDR3 runs to 15 residues. CDR1 is MDHEN and CDR2 is SYDVKM in the germline V gene. The CDR3 reads CASSLPGTGRETQYF. The CDR3 DNA reads TGTGCCAGCAGTTTACCCGGGACAGGGCGAGAGACCCAGTACTTC. Variable domain in full (rest from reference TRBV28 and TRBJ2-5): DVKVTQSSRYLVKRTGEKVFLECVQDMDHENMFWYRQDPGLGLRLIYFSYDVKMKEKGDIPEGYSVSREKKERFSLILESASTNQTSMYLCASSLPGTGRETQYFGPGTRLLVL.

This clonotype was recorded many times. The chain has TRBV4-3 and TRBJ2-7, with D tentatively TRBD2 (6 bases). V was clipped by 0 bases and J by 3 bases, with 15 bases between them. In germline, CDR1 is LGHNA, CDR2 YSLEER. The CDR3 spans 16 residues. This chain's CDR3 is CASSQDFSGPLYEQYF. The CDR3 nucleotides read TGCGCCAGCAGCCAAGACTTTAGCGGCCCCCTCTACGAGCAGTACTTC.